Shown below are 5 T cell receptor beta chains from a single sample sequenced in a study of human T cells and chemical hapten exposure. Time point reported: pre-sensitization, week 0. Specified treatment: therapeutic diphenylcyclopropenone sensitization with weekly scalp DPC. One entry per CDR3 protein results from TCRdb running MiXCR on the RACE reads. The repertoire includes 150,000 to 200,000 distinct CDR3 sequences, around 30% of them detected once, and less than 3.5% sits in the top ten. Specimen: whole blood, collected in connection with sensitization to the hapten diphenylcyclopropenone (DPC). The receptors were gathered from a woman in her thirties with alopecia areata. Some clones in this sample may be carry-over from other donors' samples.

CDR3 DNA sequence: TGTGCCAGCGTCGGGAAGGCCTCTACGACCAAAAACATTCAGTACTTC. Protein sequence: CASVGKASTTKNIQYF. The V gene is TRBV11-2, the J gene TRBJ2-4; D may be TRBD2 (5 bases). Trimming pared 8 bases from V and 2 bases from J, leaving 19 bases between. CDR1 and CDR2 from the germline V gene are SGHAT and FQNNGV. This CDR3 contains 16 residues.

There are a few counts of this clonotype. V gene TRBV29-1 combines with J gene TRBJ1-2, with 9 positions matching TRBD1. This CDR3 comprises 12 residues. Germline V gives CDR1 SQVTM, CDR2 ANQGSEA. V dropped 6 bases and J dropped 6; count of bases not matched to a gene: 5. In DNA, the CDR3 is TGCAGCGTGAGATGGGACAGGGATGGCTACACCTTC. Protein: CSVRWDRDGYTF.

This clonotype was picked up a small number of times. The chain joins TRBV28 to TRBJ1-1; weak D call: TRBD1 (5 bases). V lost 6 bases and J 5 bases, leaving 10 bases between the germline ends. The CDR3 consists of 12 residues. CDR1 MDHEN and CDR2 SYDVKM come from the germline V gene. The CDR3 loop reads CASRGGRTEAFF. The CDR3 DNA is TGTGCCAGCAGGGGGGGAAGAACTGAAGCTTTCTTT. Full variable domain (rest looked up from reference TRBV28 and TRBJ1-1): DVKVTQSSRYLVKRTGEKVFLECVQDMDHENMFWYRQDPGLGLRLIYFSYDVKMKEKGDIPEGYSVSREKKERFSLILESASTNQTSMYLCASRGGRTEAFFGQGTRLTVV.

The chain recombines TRBV3-1 with TRBJ1-5; D not certain. The V gene lost 0 bases and the J gene lost 1 base, with 7 bases spanning the gap. The CDR3 loop spans 15 amino acids. Germline V gene data show CDR1 as LGHDT and CDR2 as YNNKEL (reference sequence). CDR3 protein: CASSQEWTSNQPQHF. CDR3 coding DNA: TGTGCCAGCAGCCAAGAATGGACGAGCAATCAGCCCCAGCATTTT.

This sequence joins TRBV28 and TRBJ1-1, with 9 nucleotides matching TRBD1. In germline, CDR1 is MDHEN, CDR2 SYDVKM. The CDR3 loop spans 14 amino acids. With 10 bases clipped from V and 1 base from J, the junction kept 7 bases outside the gene matches. The CDR3 is CATIPGQGNTEAFF. DNA for the CDR3: TGTGCCACTATTCCGGGACAGGGGAACACTGAAGCTTTCTTT.